This T cell receptor beta chain was sequenced during a study of T cell repertoires in cytomegalovirus infection. Study-level background: Public TCR beta signature analysis indicated the presence of both CMV infection and matching HLA type.

The length of the CDR3 is 14 residues. The V segment lost 0 bases and the J segment 6 bases; nucleotides outside the gene matches: 3. Germline values: CDR1 DFQATT, CDR2 SNEGSKA (reference sequence). TCRdb re-derived calls from the reads in MiXCR, one entry per CDR3 protein. The sample includes more than 85,000 distinct CDR3 sequences, approximately 16% seen only once; the top ten take about 8.8%. Study conclusions and caveats: The ex vivo response was dominated by HLA-C-restricted CMV-specific TCR beta clonotypes. Pooled public TCR beta family frequency picked out CMV carriers with the relevant HLA.

As to this clonotype: Its antigen is not known.

The receptor was derived from a human donor in good health (CMV status not recorded). Some clones in this sample may be carry-over from other donors' samples. The rearrangement joins TRBV20-1 to TRBJ2-3; the match to TRBD2 covers 10 bases. Sequencing was carried out using PBMCs. This CDR3 reads CSARDQRGGDTQYF. In DNA, the CDR3 is TGCAGTGCTAGAGACCAGCGGGGGGGTGATACGCAGTATTTT.